The 28 T cell receptor beta chains given below trace back to one sample, sequenced in a study of blood T cell repertoires in COVID-19 (dated by TCRdb to the early 2020s). The library relied on the immunoSEQ multiplex PCR assay. What TCRdb holds here is the immuneACCESS table cut down to in-frame rearrangements. Part of the clones is not present; checked against another copy, under half of the missing clones reflect an unresolved V gene, and the others are unexplained. This sample comprises about 220,000 clones, 75% to 90% of them detected only once. The ten biggest clones cover 5.1% of the sample. Sequenced input: peripheral blood. The source is a human donor in a cohort sampled during active COVID-19.

The chain links TRBV7-3 to TRBJ2-2, with 12 positions matching TRBD2. Germline V CDR1 and CDR2: SGHTA, FQGTGA. The CDR3 runs 18 residues. V gave up 5 bases and J gave up 3 bases; unmatched junction bases: 10. For the CDR3, the DNA is TGTGCCAGCAGCCGACGACTAGCGGGAGTCGTAGACACCGGGGAGCTGTTTTTT. Encoded protein: CASSRRLAGVVDTGELFF. Variable domain in full (rest from reference TRBV7-3 and TRBJ2-2): GAGVSQTPSNKVTEKGKYVELRCDPISGHTALYWYRQSLGQGPEFLIYFQGTGAADDSGLPNDRFFAVRPEGSVSTLKIQRTERGDSAVYLCASSRRLAGVVDTGELFFGEGSRLTVL.

The chain recombines TRBV6-5 with TRBJ2-7, with 10 bases that match TRBD2. CDR1 and CDR2 from the germline V gene are MNHEY and SVGAGI. CDR3 length: 15 amino acids. Trimming at V came to 6 bases and at J to 9 bases, leaving 14 bases not matched to a gene. The CDR3 DNA sequence: TGTGCCAGCAGCTCCGCCAGCGGGAGGGCTAAAGGGCAGTACTTC. This sequence encodes CASSSASGRAKGQYF.

J is TRBJ2-7 and V is TRBV13, with 9 positions matching TRBD1. Germline V CDR1 and CDR2: PRHDT, FYEKMQ (reference sequence). The CDR3 contains 14 residues. Trimming cost V 4 bases and J 3 bases; bases outside gene matches: 4. The CDR3, as DNA: TGTGCCAGCAGCTATACAGGGGGCATCTACGAGCAGTACTTC. It yields the protein CASSYTGGIYEQYF.

J is TRBJ2-7 and V is TRBV5-1; 7 bases align to TRBD1. CDR3 size: 14 residues. V lost 4 bases, J lost 6 bases, and 10 bases stayed unmatched. The germline V gene encodes CDR1 SGHRS and CDR2 YFSETQ. CDR3 DNA sequence: TGCGCCAGCAGCATCCGGGACAGAGCCAGCGAGCAGTACTTC. The encoded protein is CASSIRDRASEQYF. The full variable domain, rest sourced from reference TRBV5-1 and TRBJ2-7, is KAGVTQTPRYLIKTRGQQVTLSCSPISGHRSVSWYQQTPGQGLQFLFEYFSETQRNKGNFPGRFSGRQFSNSRSEMNVSTLELGDSALYLCASSIRDRASEQYFGPGTRLTVT.

The CDR3 is CASSLAPRDSRHF. The CDR3 DNA follows: TGTGCCAGCAGTTTAGCGCCCCGGGACAGTAGGCATTTT. The chain uses TRBV12-3 or TRBV12-4 and TRBJ1-5, with 7 bases identical to TRBD1. CDR3 length: 13 amino acids. Trimming cost V 0 bases and J 15 bases; bases outside gene matches: 8.

This chain connects TRBV11-2 to TRBJ1-1, with unresolved D. This CDR3 is 16 amino acids long. V dropped 6 bases and J dropped 4 bases, with 21 bases sitting between them. From germline, CDR1 is SGHAT and CDR2 FQNNGV. The CDR3 DNA sequence: TGTGCCAGCAGTCGCTCGGTTCTACCCGGCGGCACTGAAGCTTTCTTT. Translation: CASSRSVLPGGTEAFF.

This clone was picked up one time. The chain employs TRBV24-1 and TRBJ1-2; tentative D call: TRBD1 (6 bases). This CDR3 region has 12 residues. V lost 5 bases to trimming and J lost 8 bases, with 11 bases between them. Germline V gene lookup returns CDR1 KGHDR and CDR2 SFDVKD. This chain's CDR3 is CATSGAGEGYTF. For the CDR3, the DNA is TGTGCCACCAGTGGGGCAGGGGAAGGCTACACCTTC.

V is TRBV20-1 and J is TRBJ1-2; a possible D gene is TRBD1 (5 bases). Trimming left V 3 bases short and J 6 bases short, with 11 bases between. In germline, CDR1 is DFQATT, CDR2 SNEGSKA (reference sequence). This CDR3 is 12 amino acids long. CDR3 in amino acids: CSASGQGNGYTF. The DNA for the CDR3 is TGCAGTGCTAGTGGGCAGGGAAATGGCTACACCTTC.

V and J are TRBV5-1 and TRBJ1-6; D gene uncertain. Germline CDR1 is SGHRS and CDR2 is YFSETQ. This CDR3 contains 15 residues. The V gene lost 2 bases and the J gene lost 3 bases, with 9 bases spanning the gap. CDR3 sequence reads: CASSFLGDYNSPLHF. The CDR3 DNA reads as TGCGCCAGCAGCTTCCTGGGAGACTATAATTCACCCCTCCACTTT.

The chain uses TRBV14 and TRBJ1-2, with a possible D match to TRBD1 (6 bases). The V gene lost 0 bases and the J gene lost 5 bases, with 7 bases spanning the gap. Germline CDR1 reads SGHDN; CDR2 reads FVKESK. The CDR3 has 13 residues. The CDR3 nucleotides read TGTGCCAGCAGCCAAGAACAGGGTTATGGCTACACCTTC. Its translation: CASSQEQGYGYTF.

The rearrangement uses TRBV6-5 and TRBJ1-1; D is possibly TRBD1 (5 bases). CDR1 is MNHEY and CDR2 is SVGAGI in the germline V gene. The V and J ends lost 0 bases and 0 bases respectively, with 11 bases between them. The CDR3 loop spans 16 amino acids. The CDR3 sequence: CASSYSGHLVNTEAFF. CDR3 nucleotide sequence: TGTGCCAGCAGTTACTCGGGGCACCTGGTGAACACTGAAGCTTTCTTT.

This clone was seen a single time. The rearrangement uses TRBV19 and TRBJ2-1; TRBD2 matches at 12 bases. In germline, CDR1 is LNHDA, CDR2 SQIVND (reference sequence). The CDR3 contains 16 residues. Trimming took 6 bases from V and 4 from J; bases not matched to a gene: 7. The CDR3 reads CASRRYLAGGYNEQFF. The CDR3 DNA is TGTGCCAGTAGGAGATATCTAGCGGGAGGGTACAATGAGCAGTTCTTC.

V usage is TRBV30 and J usage is TRBJ2-7, with D possibly TRBD1 on 6 matching bases. Germline assignment: CDR1 GTSNPN and CDR2 SVGIG (reference sequence). The V end lost 4 bases, the J end lost 0 bases, and 13 bases lay between the germline ends. The CDR3 runs 14 residues. This CDR3 is CAWNPRTVSYEQYF. CDR3 bases: TGTGCCTGGAACCCCCGGACAGTCTCCTACGAGCAGTACTTC.

CDR3 region: CASSQQRITNTGELFF. DNA for the CDR3: TGTGCCAGCAGCCAACAACGAATAACGAACACCGGGGAGCTGTTTTTT. V gene TRBV7-6 combines with J gene TRBJ2-2; D uncertain. The CDR3 contains 16 residues. The germline gives CDR1 SGHVS, CDR2 FNYEAQ. V lost 5 bases and J 0 bases, leaving 13 bases between the germline ends.

The rearrangement uses TRBV10-3 and TRBJ2-7, with 7 nucleotides matching TRBD2. Germline values: CDR1 ENHRY, CDR2 SYGVKD. The CDR3 is 13 residues long. V dropped 8 bases and J dropped 6; count of bases not matched to a gene: 10. CDR3 nucleotides: TGTGCCATCGGGGGGGGGACTAATCTCGAGCAGTACTTC. As protein: CAIGGGTNLEQYF.

The chain uses TRBV10-3 and TRBJ2-3; 8 positions match TRBD1. Per germline, CDR1 ENHRY and CDR2 SYGVKD. There are 12 residues in the CDR3. Trimming cost V 9 bases and J 2 bases; bases outside gene matches: 1. The CDR3 loop reads CAMGQATDTQYF. As DNA, the CDR3 is TGTGCCATGGGACAGGCCACAGATACGCAGTATTTT.

This clone was seen more than once but under ten times. The CDR3 nucleotides are TGTGCCAGCAGCCCCGTTGTGAGCAATTCACCCCTCCACTTT. This codes for CASSPVVSNSPLHF. The V call is TRBV3-1 (or the pseudogene TRBV3-2), the J call TRBJ1-6; D gene ambiguous. Per germline, CDR1 LGHDT and CDR2 YNNKEL (reference sequence). The V and J ends lost 4 bases and 7 bases respectively, with 11 bases between them. This CDR3 comprises 14 residues.

The chain joins TRBV6-2 or TRBV6-3 to TRBJ2-7; 9 bases are shared with TRBD2. Germline CDR1 is MNHEY and CDR2 is SVGEGT. Unmatched junction bases numbered 4, after V lost 4 bases and J lost 0 bases. The CDR3 length is 15 residues. In nucleotides, the CDR3 is TGTGCCAGCAGTTCCGGACTAGCGAGCTCCTACGAGCAGTACTTC. This codes for CASSSGLASSYEQYF.

As for this clone: A far larger clone is just one base off, so this is likely a read error. The genes are TRBV6-8 and TRBJ2-7; 11 nucleotides line up with TRBD1. The V and J ends lost 4 bases and 0 bases, in that order; junction bases with no gene match: 2. This CDR3 is built from 15 residues. The germline CDR1 and CDR2 sequences are MNHGY and SAAAGT. CDR3 nucleotide sequence: TGTGCCAGCAGTTCCGGGACAGGGGGCTCCTACGAGCAGTACTTC. It is translated as CASSSGTGGSYEQYF.

This sequence joins TRBV7-3 and TRBJ2-7, with D perhaps matching TRBD2 (5 bases). Trimming removed 3 bases at V and 6 bases at J, with 18 bases between. The CDR3 sequence is 15 residues long. CDR1 and CDR2 (germline): SGHTA, FQGTGA. CDR3 amino acids: CASSLTAVGAVEQYF. DNA of the CDR3: TGTGCCAGCAGCTTGACGGCGGTGGGAGCAGTCGAGCAGTACTTC.

This chain links TRBV6-2 or TRBV6-3 with TRBJ1-6; 10 bases align to TRBD1. Trimming at V came to 5 bases and at J to 7 bases, leaving 17 bases not matched to a gene. The CDR3 has 19 residues. Germline V CDR1 and CDR2: MNHEY, SVGEGT. The chain's CDR3 is CASSTPRRDRGKRNSPLHF. DNA for the CDR3: TGTGCCAGCAGTACCCCACGCCGGGACAGGGGTAAAAGGAATTCACCCCTCCACTTT.

The V call is TRBV7-9, the J call TRBJ1-4; 12 nucleotides align to TRBD1. This CDR3 spans 17 amino acids. Germline CDR1 SEHNR, CDR2 FQNEAQ (reference sequence). Unmatched junction bases numbered 12, after V lost 5 bases and J lost 8 bases. The CDR3 loop is CASSQGQGAVRGEKLFF. As DNA, the CDR3 is TGTGCCAGCAGCCAGGGACAGGGGGCGGTCCGGGGAGAAAAACTGTTTTTT. The whole variable domain, remainder taken from reference TRBV7-9 and TRBJ1-4, is DTGVSQNPRHKITKRGQNVTFRCDPISEHNRLYWYRQTLGQGPEFLTYFQNEAQLEKSRLLSDRFSAERPKGSFSTLEIQRTEQGDSAMYLCASSQGQGAVRGEKLFFGSGTQLSVL.

The chain carries TRBV6-6 and TRBJ2-6; tentatively, D is TRBD2 (6 bases). Trimming cost V 5 bases and J 0 bases, with 14 bases left between them. Germline CDR1 and CDR2: MNHNY and SVGAGI (reference sequence). This CDR3 has 17 amino acids. DNA for the CDR3: TGTGCCAGCAGTCGTCCGGGACTCCCCTCTGGGGCCAACGTCCTGACTTTC. It specifies CASSRPGLPSGANVLTF.

CDR3 sequence reads: CASSKDREGRNTEAFF. Here the CDR3 DNA reads TGTGCCAGTAGTAAAGACAGGGAGGGGAGGAACACTGAAGCTTTCTTT. J is TRBJ1-1 and V is TRBV19, with TRBD1 matching 7 bases. V gave up 4 bases and J gave up 1 base; unmatched junction bases: 9. The germline V gene encodes CDR1 LNHDA and CDR2 SQIVND (reference sequence). The CDR3 runs 16 residues.

The J gene is TRBJ1-1, the V gene TRBV5-6; perhaps TRBD1 as D (5 bases). The CDR3 has 15 residues. The ends were cut back, 4 bases at V and 4 bases at J, with 17 bases in the middle. Per the germline V gene, CDR1 is SGHDT and CDR2 is YYEEEE. CDR3 DNA: TGTGCCAGCAGCGCGGGGGATACTATCGGCACTGAAGCTTTCTTT. Amino acid sequence: CASSAGDTIGTEAFF.

This clone was recorded only once. The chain couples TRBV5-1 to TRBJ2-7, with 14 bases identical to TRBD2. The CDR3 length is 17 residues. The trim removed 0 bases at V and 10 bases at J, leaving 12 bases unmatched. The germline CDR1 and CDR2 sequences are SGHRS and YFSETQ. DNA for the CDR3: TGCGCCAGCAGCTTGGTGGGGACTAGCGGGGGTGTACGTTACCAGTACTTC. Its translation: CASSLVGTSGGVRYQYF.

The chain has TRBV30 and TRBJ2-3; possible D gene TRBD2, 5 bases. The CDR3 runs 16 residues. Germline CDR1 is GTSNPN and CDR2 is SVGIG (reference sequence). V lost 1 base and J 2 bases, leaving 16 bases between the germline ends. CDR3 in amino acids: CAWSEKFSDYTDTQYF. Written as DNA, the CDR3 is TGTGCCTGGAGTGAAAAGTTTAGCGACTACACAGATACGCAGTATTTT.

This clone has more than one count but fewer than ten. This chain connects TRBV6-5 to TRBJ2-1; 7 bases match TRBD2. Germline trimming cut 6 bases from V and 3 bases from J; bases unmatched to any gene: 5. Germline values: CDR1 MNHEY, CDR2 SVGAGI. This CDR3 has 14 amino acids. CDR3 coding DNA: TGTGCCAGCAGCGTAACTAGCGACTACAATGAGCAGTTCTTC. Protein product: CASSVTSDYNEQFF.